The 28 T cell receptor beta chains below were found in one sample sequenced in a study of blood T cell repertoires in COVID-19. TCRdb's copy holds only in-frame clones and misses some; the assay was immunoSEQ multiplex PCR. Among 95,000 to 150,000 clones listed, approximately 90% were seen once. The sample consisted of peripheral blood. The receptor set was obtained from a man aged 40-49 years with acute or convalescent COVID-19.

This chain joins TRBV24-1 and TRBJ1-5, with 9 bases identical to TRBD1. CDR1 is KGHDR, CDR2 SFDVKD, per germline. This CDR3 contains 14 residues. With V trimmed by 6 bases and J by 9 bases, 8 bases remained unmatched. The CDR3 DNA follows: TGTGCCACCAGTAGACAGGGGGTAGGGCTGCCCCAGCATTTT. It codes for CATSRQGVGLPQHF.

This clone was detected only a few times. This chain links TRBV18 with TRBJ1-5, with D uncertain. V shed 3 bases and J shed 7 bases, with 10 bases lying between them. Germline V gene lookup returns CDR1 KGHSH and CDR2 LQKENI. CDR3 size: 13 residues. Here the CDR3 reads CASSPGAGQPQHF. The CDR3 nucleotides are TGTGCCAGCTCACCGGGAGCCGGCCAGCCCCAGCATTTT. Full variable domain (missing parts from reference TRBV18 and TRBJ1-5): NAGVMQNPRHLVRRRGQEARLRCSPMKGHSHVYWYRQLPEEGLKFMVYLQKENIIDESGMPKERFSAEFPKEGPSILRIQQVVRGDSAAYFCASSPGAGQPQHFGDGTRLSIL.

The chain links TRBV7-8 to TRBJ1-5; TRBD1 might be the D (5 bases). Trimming shortened V by 5 bases and J by 4 bases, and 21 bases separated the two germline ends. This CDR3 has 17 amino acids. Germline V gene sequence: CDR1 SGHVS, CDR2 FQNEAQ. CDR3: CASSTYPRGTENQPQHF. CDR3 sequence (DNA): TGTGCCAGCAGCACATACCCCCGGGGGACGGAAAATCAGCCCCAGCATTTT.

The chain has TRBV11-1 and TRBJ1-1, with D hard to call. This CDR3 has 13 residues. Germline CDR1 is SGHAT and CDR2 is FQDESV (reference sequence). V was pared by 5 bases and J by 10 bases, with 17 bases between. The CDR3 protein is CASSPRLSRGAFF. DNA of the CDR3: TGTGCCAGCAGCCCCCGGTTATCCCGCGGAGCTTTCTTT.

This chain connects TRBV7-6 to TRBJ1-1, with 8 bases that match TRBD1. CDR3 size: 14 residues. J lost 1 base, V lost 5 bases, and 3 bases had no gene match. Germline CDR1 reads SGHVS; CDR2 reads FNYEAQ. CDR3 sequence (DNA): TGTGCCAGCAGCGCACAGGGGGGGAACACTGAAGCTTTCTTT. Translation gives CASSAQGGNTEAFF.

This clone was observed a few times. The V gene is TRBV2, the J gene TRBJ1-5; D might be TRBD1 (5 bases). The CDR3 consists of 15 residues. Trimming took off 1 base at V and 2 bases at J, with 9 bases between the two ends. CDR1 is SNHLY, CDR2 FYNNEI, per germline. The CDR3 coding sequence is TGTGCCAGCAGTGAAGAAATAGGGGGCAATCAGCCCCAGCATTTT. This sequence encodes CASSEEIGGNQPQHF. Full variable domain (missing parts from reference TRBV2 and TRBJ1-5): EPEVTQTPSHQVTQMGQEVILRCVPISNHLYFYWYRQILGQKVEFLVSFYNNEISEKSEIFDDQFSVERPDGSNFTLKIRSTKLEDSAMYFCASSEEIGGNQPQHFGDGTRLSIL.

The chain recombines TRBV6-5 with TRBJ2-7, with TRBD2 identical over 11 bases. J gave up 4 bases and V 0 bases, and 2 bases lay outside the gene matches. Germline CDR1 reads MNHEY; CDR2 reads SVGAGI. This CDR3 is built from 15 residues. The CDR3 protein is CASSYSSGGAYEQYF. The DNA of the CDR3 is TGTGCCAGCAGTTACTCTAGCGGGGGGGCGTACGAGCAGTACTTC.

This chain uses TRBV4-2 with TRBJ1-3, with D maybe TRBD1 (5 bases). The CDR3 extends over 16 amino acids. Germline CDR1 is LGHNA and CDR2 is YNFKEQ. Between the trimmed V and J ends, which lost 0 bases and 3 bases, there was a span of 12 bases. The CDR3 protein is CASSQDERGYGNTIYF. The CDR3 bases are TGTGCCAGCAGCCAAGATGAGCGGGGCTATGGAAACACCATATATTTT.

The genes are TRBV25-1 and TRBJ2-1; D possibly corresponds to TRBD2 (6 bases). Germline V CDR1 and CDR2: MGHDK, SYGVNS. The CDR3 loop spans 14 amino acids. V lost 4 bases and J lost 6, with 13 bases in between. CDR3 region: CASSVEGLRNEQFF. CDR3 bases: TGTGCCAGCAGTGTGGAGGGTCTACGCAATGAGCAGTTCTTC.

The genes are TRBV24-1 and TRBJ2-7; TRBD1 aligns across 9 bases. CDR3 size: 14 residues. The junction had 5 bases not matched to a gene; V was cut back by 9 bases and J by 0 bases. CDR1 is KGHDR and CDR2 is SFDVKD in the germline V gene. CDR3 in amino acids: CATGTGFLSYEQYF. CDR3 DNA sequence: TGTGCCACCGGGACAGGGTTCCTCTCCTACGAGCAGTACTTC.

The V gene is TRBV11-3, the J gene TRBJ1-1; the D gene is possibly TRBD1 (5 bases). The V gene's germline CDR1 is SGHNT and CDR2 YENEEA. Trimming took off 5 bases at V and 2 bases at J, with 12 bases between the two ends. The length of the CDR3 is 14 residues. CDR3 nucleotide sequence: TGTGCCAGCAGCACCCGGGGGGGAAACACTGAAGCTTTCTTT. Translated, it gives CASSTRGGNTEAFF.

The rearrangement uses TRBV5-1 and TRBJ1-2; the match to TRBD1 covers 10 bases. The CDR3 is 14 residues long. The J segment lost 3 bases and the V segment lost 5 bases, leaving 4 bases of the junction unmatched. Germline CDR1 is SGHRS and CDR2 is YFSETQ. As DNA, the CDR3 is TGCGCCAGCAGTTCCGGGACAGGGGACTATGGCTACACCTTC. Translating gives CASSSGTGDYGYTF.

The V call is TRBV4-1, the J call TRBJ1-2; D may be TRBD1 (6 bases). The germline V and J ends were trimmed by 3 bases and 4 bases, with 18 bases remaining between them. The CDR3 is made up of 16 amino acids. Germline V gene sequence: CDR1 MGHRA, CDR2 YSYEKL. CDR3 bases: TGCGCCAGCAGCCAGATTGGACAGCGGATGGGCTATGGCTACACCTTC. It yields the protein CASSQIGQRMGYGYTF.

V and J are TRBV19 and TRBJ1-2; 10 nucleotides line up with TRBD1. Germline V CDR1 and CDR2: LNHDA, SQIVND (reference sequence). J lost 3 bases, V lost 0 bases, and 7 bases had no gene match. The length of the CDR3 is 17 residues. The CDR3 protein is CASSIDRRDRGDYGYTF. The DNA for the CDR3 is TGTGCCAGTAGTATAGATCGCAGGGACAGGGGTGACTATGGCTACACCTTC.

This clone was counted a single time. V usage is TRBV24-1 and J usage is TRBJ1-4; possibly TRBD1 for D (6 bases). Looked up from germline, CDR1 is KGHDR and CDR2 is SFDVKD. The CDR3 is 13 amino acids. V was clipped by 6 bases and J by 7 bases, with 11 bases between them. The CDR3 here is CATSQGISEKLFF. For the CDR3, the DNA is TGTGCCACCAGTCAGGGGATAAGTGAAAAACTGTTTTTT.

This chain uses TRBV7-9 with TRBJ1-3, with TRBD1 matching 7 bases. The trim removed 5 bases at V and 4 bases at J, leaving 11 bases unmatched. This CDR3 is 16 amino acids long. CDR1 is SEHNR, CDR2 FQNEAQ, per germline (reference sequence). As DNA, the CDR3 is TGTGCCAGCAGCCCGACTGACAGGGAAGGCGGAAACACCATATATTTT. This translates into CASSPTDREGGNTIYF.

This clone was picked up a small number of times. The chain links TRBV27 to TRBJ2-1, with D tentatively TRBD2 (6 bases). Trimming removed 3 bases from V and 1 base from J, with 10 bases in between. CDR1 and CDR2 (germline): MNHEY, SMNVEV (reference sequence). This CDR3 has 15 amino acids. CDR3 region: CASSFSGVSYNEQFF. The DNA of the CDR3 is TGTGCCAGCAGTTTCTCGGGAGTTTCCTACAATGAGCAGTTCTTC.

A note on this clone: Other DNA sequences in the sample encode the same CDR3. The rearrangement uses TRBV3-1 (or the pseudogene TRBV3-2) and TRBJ2-7, with D perhaps TRBD1 (6 bases). The CDR3 extends over 13 amino acids. Trimming removed 1 base from V and 4 bases from J, with 8 bases in between. Germline CDR1 LGHDT, CDR2 YNNKEL (reference sequence). CDR3 protein: CASSQVQGYEQYF. The DNA for the CDR3 is TGTGCCAGCAGCCAAGTACAGGGATACGAGCAGTACTTC.

This clone was recorded once. The V gene is TRBV30, the J gene TRBJ2-5, with D possibly being TRBD2 (5 bases). This CDR3 contains 13 residues. Looked up from germline, CDR1 is GTSNPN and CDR2 is SVGIG (reference sequence). V lost 0 bases to trimming and J lost 5 bases, with 10 bases between them. The CDR3 region is CAWSVRGFETQYF. The CDR3 coding sequence is TGTGCCTGGAGTGTACGAGGGTTTGAGACCCAGTACTTC.

The chain is built from TRBV20-1 and TRBJ1-3; D gene uncertain. CDR3 length: 16 residues. V was pared by 3 bases and J by 0 bases, with 15 bases between. Germline V CDR1 and CDR2: DFQATT, SNEGSKA (reference sequence). CDR3 nucleotide sequence: TGCAGTGCTAGTGGACGGTGGGCTGACTCTGGAAACACCATATATTTT. Protein product: CSASGRWADSGNTIYF.

This chain uses TRBV19 with TRBJ2-1; the match to TRBD2 covers 8 bases. Germline-derived CDR1 and CDR2 are LNHDA and SQIVND (reference sequence). V lost 6 bases, J lost 3 bases, and 10 bases stayed unmatched. This CDR3 comprises 16 residues. The CDR3 sequence is CASRRPGLVDYNEQFF. CDR3 DNA sequence: TGTGCCAGTAGACGACCGGGACTAGTTGACTACAATGAGCAGTTCTTC.

The chain uses TRBV3-1 (or the pseudogene TRBV3-2) and TRBJ2-5; 11 bases agree with TRBD2. This CDR3 is built from 14 residues. V lost 5 bases and J lost 2; bases outside the gene matches: 1. Germline-derived CDR1 and CDR2 are LGHDT and YNNKEL (reference sequence). CDR3 in amino acids: CASSASGRQETQYF. Written as DNA, the CDR3 is TGTGCCAGCAGCGCTAGCGGGAGGCAAGAGACCCAGTACTTC.

This CDR3 reads CASSYSGGSGTEAFF. The CDR3 region has the DNA TGTGCCAGCAGTTACTCTGGGGGCTCGGGGACTGAAGCTTTCTTT. The chain joins TRBV6-2 or TRBV6-3 to TRBJ1-1; D perhaps matches TRBD1 (6 bases). The CDR3 has 15 residues. V dropped 0 bases and J dropped 5 bases, with 13 bases sitting between them. Germline V gene data show CDR1 as MNHEY and CDR2 as SVGEGT.

V is TRBV27 and J is TRBJ1-4, with D possibly matching TRBD1 (6 bases). Deletions cut 2 bases from V and 4 bases from J, with 20 bases between. CDR3 length equals 18 residues. Germline assignment: CDR1 MNHEY and CDR2 SMNVEV (reference sequence). CDR3 bases: TGTGCCAGCAGTTTAACAGGGATGACCTCATACAATAATGAAAAACTGTTTTTT. As protein: CASSLTGMTSYNNEKLFF.

The chain employs TRBV3-1 (or the pseudogene TRBV3-2) and TRBJ1-4; D is perhaps TRBD1 (5 bases). Germline values: CDR1 LGHDT, CDR2 YNNKEL (reference sequence). V dropped 6 bases and J dropped 5 bases, with 19 bases sitting between them. This CDR3 is built from 16 residues. Here the CDR3 reads CASSRRGWGDNEKLFF. The CDR3 DNA is TGTGCCAGCAGTCGCCGTGGATGGGGGGACAATGAAAAACTGTTTTTT.

The chain carries TRBV5-6 and TRBJ2-1; maybe TRBD2 (6 bases). Germline V lookup: CDR1 SGHDT, CDR2 YYEEEE. CDR3 length: 18 amino acids. V lost 6 bases to trimming and J lost 8 bases, with 30 bases between them. The CDR3 coding sequence is TGTGCCAGCACCTGGTCGGGGCGCCGGGAGAGGGTGTCAGATGAGCAGTTCTTC. It specifies CASTWSGRRERVSDEQFF.

This clone showed up just a few times. This rearrangement joins TRBV12-3 or TRBV12-4 to TRBJ1-5; TRBD1 matches 7 bases. V gave up 6 bases and J gave up 5 bases; unmatched junction bases: 4. The CDR3 runs to 13 residues. The CDR3 coding sequence is TGTGCCAGCAGCCAGACAGGGTATCAGCCCCAGCATTTT. Its translation is CASSQTGYQPQHF.

This clone was observed a few times. The V call is TRBV14, the J call TRBJ2-7; D unclear. CDR1 SGHDN and CDR2 FVKESK come from the germline V gene. Trimming removed 3 bases from V and 5 bases from J, with 5 bases in between. The CDR3 is 11 amino acids. CDR3 residues: CASSQVDEQYF. In DNA, the CDR3 is TGTGCCAGCAGCCAGGTAGACGAGCAGTACTTC.